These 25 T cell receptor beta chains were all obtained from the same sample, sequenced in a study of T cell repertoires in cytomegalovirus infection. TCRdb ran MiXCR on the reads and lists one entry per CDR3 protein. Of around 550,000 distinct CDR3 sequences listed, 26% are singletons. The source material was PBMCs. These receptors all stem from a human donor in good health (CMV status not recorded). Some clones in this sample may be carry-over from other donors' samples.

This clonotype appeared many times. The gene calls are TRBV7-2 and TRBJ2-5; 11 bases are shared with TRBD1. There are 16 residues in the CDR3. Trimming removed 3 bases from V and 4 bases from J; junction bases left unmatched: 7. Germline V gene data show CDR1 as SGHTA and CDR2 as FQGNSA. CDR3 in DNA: TGTGCCAGCAGCTTTTTAGGCGGGACAGGGGGAGAGACCCAGTACTTC. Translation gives CASSFLGGTGGETQYF.

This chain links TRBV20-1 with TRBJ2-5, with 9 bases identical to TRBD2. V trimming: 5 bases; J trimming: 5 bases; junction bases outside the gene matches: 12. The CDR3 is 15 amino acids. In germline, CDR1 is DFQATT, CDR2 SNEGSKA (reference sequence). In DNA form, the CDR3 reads TGCAGTGCTGACTCTGTAGCGGGAGTTGGGGAGACCCAGTACTTC. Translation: CSADSVAGVGETQYF.

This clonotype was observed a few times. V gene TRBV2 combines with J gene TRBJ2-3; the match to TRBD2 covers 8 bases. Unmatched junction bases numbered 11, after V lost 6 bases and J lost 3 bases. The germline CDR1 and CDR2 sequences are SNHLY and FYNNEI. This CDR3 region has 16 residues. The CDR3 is CASSSRGRTPTDTQYF. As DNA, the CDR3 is TGTGCCAGCAGCAGCCGCGGGAGGACGCCTACAGATACGCAGTATTTT.

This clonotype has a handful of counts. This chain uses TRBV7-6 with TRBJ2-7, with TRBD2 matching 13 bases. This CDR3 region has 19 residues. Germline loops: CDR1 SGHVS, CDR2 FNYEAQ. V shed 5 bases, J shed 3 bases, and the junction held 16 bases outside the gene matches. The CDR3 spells CASSGRTSGSIQDIYEQYV. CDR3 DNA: TGTGCCAGCAGCGGAAGGACTAGCGGGAGCATTCAGGATATCTACGAGCAGTACGTC.

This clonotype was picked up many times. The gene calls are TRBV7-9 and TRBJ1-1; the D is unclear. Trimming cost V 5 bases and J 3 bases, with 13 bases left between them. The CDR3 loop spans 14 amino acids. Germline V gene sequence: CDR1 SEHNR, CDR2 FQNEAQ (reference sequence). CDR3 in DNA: TGTGCCAGCAGCCCCGGTACTGGGGACACTGAAGCTTTCTTT. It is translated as CASSPGTGDTEAFF.

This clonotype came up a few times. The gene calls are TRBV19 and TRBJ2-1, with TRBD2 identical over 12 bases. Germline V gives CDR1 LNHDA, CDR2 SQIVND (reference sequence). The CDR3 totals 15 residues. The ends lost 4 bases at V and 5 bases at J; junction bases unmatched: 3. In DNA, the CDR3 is TGTGCCAGTAGTACGACTAGCGGGAGTGACAATGAGCAGTTCTTC. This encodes CASSTTSGSDNEQFF.

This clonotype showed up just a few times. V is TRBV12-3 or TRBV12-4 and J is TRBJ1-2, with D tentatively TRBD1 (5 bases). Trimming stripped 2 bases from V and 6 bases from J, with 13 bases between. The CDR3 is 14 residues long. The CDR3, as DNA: TGTGCCAGCAGTTTAAGATTAGGGGAGGATGGCTACACCTTC. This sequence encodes CASSLRLGEDGYTF.

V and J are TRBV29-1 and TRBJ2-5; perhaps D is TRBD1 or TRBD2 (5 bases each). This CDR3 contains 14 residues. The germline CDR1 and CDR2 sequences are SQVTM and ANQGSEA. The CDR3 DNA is TGCACCCCACTATTATGGGACGAGGGGGAGACCCAGTACTTC. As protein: CTPLLWDEGETQYF.

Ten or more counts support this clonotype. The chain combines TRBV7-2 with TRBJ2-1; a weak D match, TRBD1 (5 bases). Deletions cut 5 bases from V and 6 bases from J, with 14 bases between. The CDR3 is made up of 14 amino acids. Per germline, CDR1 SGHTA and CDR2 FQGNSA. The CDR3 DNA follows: TGTGCCAGCAGCGCGACAGCAGGGTTCAATGAGCAGTTCTTC. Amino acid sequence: CASSATAGFNEQFF.

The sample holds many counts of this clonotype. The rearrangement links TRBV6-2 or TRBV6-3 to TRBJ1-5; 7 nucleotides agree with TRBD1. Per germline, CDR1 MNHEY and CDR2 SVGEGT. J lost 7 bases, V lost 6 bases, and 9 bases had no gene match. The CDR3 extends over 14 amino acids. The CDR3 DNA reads TGTGCCAGCAGCCCCCTGGCAGGGGGGCAGCCCCAGCATTTT. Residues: CASSPLAGGQPQHF.

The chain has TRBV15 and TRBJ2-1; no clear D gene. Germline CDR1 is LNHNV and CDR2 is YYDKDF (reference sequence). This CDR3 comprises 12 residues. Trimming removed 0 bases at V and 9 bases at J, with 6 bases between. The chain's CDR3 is CATSRDKGEQFF. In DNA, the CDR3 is TGTGCCACCAGCAGAGATAAGGGTGAGCAGTTCTTC.

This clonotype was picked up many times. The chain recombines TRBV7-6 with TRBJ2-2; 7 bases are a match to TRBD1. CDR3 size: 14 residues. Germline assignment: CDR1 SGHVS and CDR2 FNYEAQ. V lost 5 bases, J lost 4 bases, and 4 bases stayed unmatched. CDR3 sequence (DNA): TGTGCCAGCAGCCAATGGACAGGCACCGGGGAGCTGTTTTTT. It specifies CASSQWTGTGELFF.

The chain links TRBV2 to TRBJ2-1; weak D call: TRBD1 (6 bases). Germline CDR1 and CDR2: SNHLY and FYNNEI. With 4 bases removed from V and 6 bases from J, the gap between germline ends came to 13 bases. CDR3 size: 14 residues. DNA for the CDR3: TGTGCCAGCAGTGGAAGGGGGTCACTCAATGAGCAGTTCTTC. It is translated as CASSGRGSLNEQFF.

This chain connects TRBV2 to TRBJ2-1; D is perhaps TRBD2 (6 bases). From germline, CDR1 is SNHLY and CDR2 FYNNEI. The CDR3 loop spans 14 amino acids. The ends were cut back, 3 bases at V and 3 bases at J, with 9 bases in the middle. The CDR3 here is CASSDGGLYNEQFF. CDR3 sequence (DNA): TGTGCCAGCAGTGACGGGGGTCTCTACAATGAGCAGTTCTTC.

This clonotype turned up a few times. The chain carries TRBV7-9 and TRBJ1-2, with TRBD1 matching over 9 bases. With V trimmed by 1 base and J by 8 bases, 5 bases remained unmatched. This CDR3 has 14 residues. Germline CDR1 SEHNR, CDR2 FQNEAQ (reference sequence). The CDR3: CASSLDGQGKGYTF. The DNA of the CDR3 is TGTGCCAGCAGCTTAGATGGACAGGGGAAGGGCTACACCTTC. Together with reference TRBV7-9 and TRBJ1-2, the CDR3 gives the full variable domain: DTGVSQNPRHKITKRGQNVTFRCDPISEHNRLYWYRQTLGQGPEFLTYFQNEAQLEKSRLLSDRFSAERPKGSFSTLEIQRTEQGDSAMYLCASSLDGQGKGYTFGSGTRLTVV.

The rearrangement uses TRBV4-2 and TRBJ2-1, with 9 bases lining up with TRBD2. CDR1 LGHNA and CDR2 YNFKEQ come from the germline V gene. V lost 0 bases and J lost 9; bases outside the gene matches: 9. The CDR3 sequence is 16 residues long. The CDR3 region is CASSQEGVAGESEQFF. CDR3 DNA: TGTGCCAGCAGCCAAGAGGGCGTAGCGGGAGAAAGTGAGCAGTTCTTC.

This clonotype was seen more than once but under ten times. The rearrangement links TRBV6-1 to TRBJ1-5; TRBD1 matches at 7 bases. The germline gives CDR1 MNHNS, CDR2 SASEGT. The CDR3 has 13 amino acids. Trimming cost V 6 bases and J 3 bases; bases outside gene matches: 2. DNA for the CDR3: TGTGCCAGCAGGGGACAGCACAATCAGCCCCAGCATTTT. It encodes CASRGQHNQPQHF.

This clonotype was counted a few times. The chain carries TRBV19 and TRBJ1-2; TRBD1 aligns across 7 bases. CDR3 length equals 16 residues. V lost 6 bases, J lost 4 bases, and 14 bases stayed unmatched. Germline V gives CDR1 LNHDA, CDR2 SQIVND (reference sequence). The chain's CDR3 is CASRQQRQGAGYGYTF. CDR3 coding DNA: TGTGCCAGTAGGCAACAGAGACAGGGAGCAGGCTATGGCTACACCTTC.

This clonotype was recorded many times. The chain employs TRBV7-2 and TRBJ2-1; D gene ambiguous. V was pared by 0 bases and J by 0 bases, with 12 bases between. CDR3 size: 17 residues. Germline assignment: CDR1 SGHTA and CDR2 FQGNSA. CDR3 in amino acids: CASSLASWSSSYNEQFF. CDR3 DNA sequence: TGTGCCAGCAGCTTAGCGAGTTGGAGCAGCTCCTACAATGAGCAGTTCTTC.

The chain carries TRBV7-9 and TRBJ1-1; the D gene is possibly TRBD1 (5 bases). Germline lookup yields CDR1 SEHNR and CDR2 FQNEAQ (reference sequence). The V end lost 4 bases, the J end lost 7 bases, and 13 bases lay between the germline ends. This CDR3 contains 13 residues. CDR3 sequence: CASSSEAGSEAFF. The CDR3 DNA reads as TGTGCCAGCAGCTCCGAGGCAGGGAGTGAAGCTTTCTTT.

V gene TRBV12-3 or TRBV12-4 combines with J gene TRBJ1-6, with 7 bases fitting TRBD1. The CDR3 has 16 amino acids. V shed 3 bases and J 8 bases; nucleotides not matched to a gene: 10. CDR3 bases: TGTGCCAGCAGTTTTAGGTCAGGGGGTTCTTATTCACCCCTCCACTTT. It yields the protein CASSFRSGGSYSPLHF.

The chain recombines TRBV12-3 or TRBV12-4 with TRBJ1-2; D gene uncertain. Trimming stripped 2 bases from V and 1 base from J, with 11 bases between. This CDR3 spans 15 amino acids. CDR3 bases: TGTGCCAGCAGTTTAAAGGGATTTGTTAACTATGGCTACACCTTC. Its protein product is CASSLKGFVNYGYTF.

CDR3 DNA: TGCAGTGCTAGAGACCCTAATTCACCCCTCCACTTT. Protein sequence: CSARDPNSPLHF. The rearrangement joins TRBV20-1 to TRBJ1-6; unclear D gene. Germline V CDR1 and CDR2: DFQATT, SNEGSKA (reference sequence). The CDR3 spans 12 residues. Trimming removed 0 bases at V and 6 bases at J, with 3 bases between.

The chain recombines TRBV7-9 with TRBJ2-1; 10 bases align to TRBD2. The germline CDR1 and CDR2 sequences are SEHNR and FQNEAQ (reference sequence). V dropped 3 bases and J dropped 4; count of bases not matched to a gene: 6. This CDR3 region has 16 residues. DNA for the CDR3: TGTGCCAGCAGCTTTCTAGCGGGAGACATTTACAATGAGCAGTTCTTC. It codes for CASSFLAGDIYNEQFF.

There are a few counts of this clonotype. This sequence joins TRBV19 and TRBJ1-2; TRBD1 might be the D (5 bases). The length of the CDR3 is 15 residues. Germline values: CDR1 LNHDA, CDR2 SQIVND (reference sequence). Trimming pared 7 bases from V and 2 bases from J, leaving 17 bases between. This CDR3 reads CASTPRGGSNYGYTF. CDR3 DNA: TGTGCCAGTACCCCTCGCGGGGGGAGCAACTATGGCTACACCTTC.